These T cell receptor beta chains were read from a single sample in a study of blood T cell repertoires in COVID-19. Generated by immunoSEQ multiplex PCR, the TCRdb table keeps only in-frame clones and is missing some. This table has some 350,000 clones, over 80% appearing once. Material for sequencing was peripheral blood. Receptors were obtained from a woman between 45 and 65 years old with COVID-19, enrolled during active disease. The CDR3 runs from the conserved cysteine through the conserved F or W. The order of the fields is D gene, clone size, V gene, J gene, CDR3 protein, CDR3 DNA. D genes are given only for firm matches. Expanded clones are given a class, and other clones once, few, many or no size at all.

D gene: .; clone size: .; V gene: TRBV14; J gene: TRBJ1-2; CDR3 protein: CASSRTSNYGYTF; CDR3 DNA: TGTGCCAGCAGCCGAACTTCTAACTATGGCTACACCTTC
D gene: .; clone size: .; V gene: TRBV2; J gene: TRBJ2-2; CDR3 protein: CASSWGAPSGELFF; CDR3 DNA: TGTGCCAGCAGTTGGGGAGCTCCGAGCGGGGAGCTGTTTTTT
D gene: TRBD1; clone size: .; V gene: TRBV19; J gene: TRBJ1-5; CDR3 protein: CASSRQGNQPQHF; CDR3 DNA: TGTGCCAGTAGTAGACAGGGAAATCAGCCCCAGCATTTT
D gene: TRBD1; clone size: .; V gene: TRBV29-1; J gene: TRBJ1-3; CDR3 protein: CSGGQAGNTIYF; CDR3 DNA: TGCAGCGGTGGACAGGCCGGAAACACCATATATTTT
D gene: TRBD2; clone size: .; V gene: TRBV5-5; J gene: TRBJ2-2; CDR3 protein: CASSSSSGANTGELFF; CDR3 DNA: TGTGCCAGCAGCTCCTCTAGCGGGGCGAACACCGGGGAGCTGTTTTTT
D gene: .; clone size: few; V gene: TRBV5-4; J gene: TRBJ2-5; CDR3 protein: CASSLDSTRETQYF; CDR3 DNA: TGTGCCAGCAGCTTGGACAGTACTAGAGAGACCCAGTACTTC
D gene: .; clone size: .; V gene: TRBV12-2; J gene: TRBJ1-5; CDR3 protein: CASRFFVEASISNQPQHF; CDR3 DNA: TGTGCAAGTCGCTTTTTCGTGGAGGCGTCTATTAGCAATCAGCCCCAGCATTTT
D gene: .; clone size: .; V gene: TRBV7-2; J gene: TRBJ2-7; CDR3 protein: CASSLEAGTRYEQYF; CDR3 DNA: TGTGCCAGCAGCTTAGAGGCGGGAACCAGGTACGAGCAGTACTTC
D gene: .; clone size: .; V gene: TRBV27; J gene: TRBJ1-2; CDR3 protein: CASSFGRAGGYTF; CDR3 DNA: TGTGCCAGCAGTTTTGGGCGTGCGGGTGGCTACACCTTC
D gene: .; clone size: once; V gene: TRBV27; J gene: TRBJ2-3; CDR3 protein: CASSHILGHSGTDTQYF; CDR3 DNA: TGTGCCAGCAGTCATATACTCGGACATTCGGGCACAGATACGCAGTATTTT
D gene: .; clone size: .; V gene: TRBV21-1; J gene: TRBJ1-4; CDR3 protein: CASTSRGDREGEKLFF; CDR3 DNA: TGTGCCAGCACTTCAAGGGGGGACAGGGAGGGTGAAAAACTGTTTTTT
D gene: TRBD1; clone size: .; V gene: TRBV5-8; J gene: TRBJ1-5; CDR3 protein: CASSLGSGGNQPQHF; CDR3 DNA: TGTGCCAGCAGCTTGGGGTCAGGGGGGAATCAGCCCCAGCATTTT
D gene: .; clone size: .; V gene: TRBV7-9; J gene: TRBJ2-4; CDR3 protein: CASSPRTGRDIQYF; CDR3 DNA: TGTGCCAGCAGCCCACGGACAGGGAGGGACATTCAGTACTTC
D gene: TRBD2; clone size: .; V gene: TRBV11-2; J gene: TRBJ2-5; CDR3 protein: CASTRTSGSETQYF; CDR3 DNA: TGTGCCAGCACCCGGACTAGCGGGAGCGAGACCCAGTACTTC
D gene: TRBD2; clone size: .; V gene: TRBV4-1; J gene: TRBJ2-5; CDR3 protein: CASSRGTSGIHEKTQYF; CDR3 DNA: TGCGCCAGCAGCCGGGGGACTAGCGGGATACATGAAAAGACCCAGTACTTC
D gene: TRBD1; clone size: .; V gene: TRBV5-1; J gene: TRBJ1-5; CDR3 protein: CASSLEDRAMGPQHF; CDR3 DNA: TGCGCCAGCAGCTTGGAAGACAGGGCGATGGGGCCCCAGCATTTT
D gene: .; clone size: .; V gene: TRBV28; J gene: TRBJ2-1; CDR3 protein: CASSLTYNEQFF; CDR3 DNA: TGTGCCAGCAGTTTAACATACAATGAGCAGTTCTTC
D gene: TRBD2; clone size: .; V gene: TRBV5-1; J gene: TRBJ2-7; CDR3 protein: CASKEGTQTSGLNRGEQYF; CDR3 DNA: TGCGCCAGCAAGGAGGGTACACAGACTAGCGGGTTAAACAGAGGCGAGCAGTACTTC
D gene: .; clone size: .; V gene: TRBV4-2; J gene: TRBJ2-1; CDR3 protein: CASSQDRRSDEQFF; CDR3 DNA: TGTGCCAGCAGCCAAGACAGACGTAGCGATGAGCAGTTCTTC
D gene: TRBD1; clone size: .; V gene: TRBV3-1/TRBV3-2; J gene: TRBJ2-5; CDR3 protein: CASSQNRGQETQYF; CDR3 DNA: TGTGCCAGCAGCCAAAACAGGGGGCAAGAGACCCAGTACTTC
D gene: .; clone size: once; V gene: TRBV14; J gene: TRBJ1-3; CDR3 protein: CASSQDRGSGNTIYF; CDR3 DNA: TGTGCCAGCAGCCAAGATCGAGGGTCTGGAAACACCATATATTTT
D gene: .; clone size: .; V gene: TRBV10-2; J gene: TRBJ2-7; CDR3 protein: CASSVLVYEQYF; CDR3 DNA: TGCGCCAGCAGTGTGCTAGTGTACGAGCAGTACTTC
D gene: .; clone size: .; V gene: TRBV7-3; J gene: TRBJ2-6; CDR3 protein: CASSLDSLTSGANVLTF; CDR3 DNA: TGTGCCAGCAGCTTAGACAGCCTAACCTCTGGGGCCAACGTCCTGACTTTC
D gene: .; clone size: .; V gene: TRBV19; J gene: TRBJ2-1; CDR3 protein: CASSIAAGTLDEQFF; CDR3 DNA: TGTGCCAGTAGTATAGCTGCGGGGACCTTGGATGAGCAGTTCTTC
D gene: .; clone size: .; V gene: TRBV5-4; J gene: TRBJ1-1; CDR3 protein: CASSAITEMNTEAFF; CDR3 DNA: TGTGCCAGCAGCGCGATCACAGAAATGAACACTGAAGCTTTCTTT